This T cell receptor (beta chain) was captured by sequencing in a study of T-cell reconstitution after alpha-beta-depleted transplantation in children. As it was prepared, the TCRbeta library received unique molecular identifiers. TCRdb called the PCR reads again in MiXCR, with one record for every CDR3 protein. The sample contains 700,000 or so distinct CDR3 sequences, around 13% of which appear only once. This CDR3 has 15 amino acids. After removal of 4 bases from V and 3 bases from J, the junction contained 8 bases not matched to a gene. CDR1 KGHSH and CDR2 LQKENI come from the germline V gene. The sequenced sample was PBMCs, obtained before TCRalphabeta/CD19-depleted stem cell transplant. V gene TRBV18 combines with J gene TRBJ2-7; TRBD2 matches 8 bases. The sequence derives from a girl aged 2-15 years with congenital amegakaryocytic thrombocytopenia, due to receive a stem cell transplant. This chain's CDR3 is CASSLSGSLRYEQYF. CDR3 coding DNA: TGTGCCAGCTCACTCAGCGGGAGTTTGCGCTACGAGCAGTACTTC.